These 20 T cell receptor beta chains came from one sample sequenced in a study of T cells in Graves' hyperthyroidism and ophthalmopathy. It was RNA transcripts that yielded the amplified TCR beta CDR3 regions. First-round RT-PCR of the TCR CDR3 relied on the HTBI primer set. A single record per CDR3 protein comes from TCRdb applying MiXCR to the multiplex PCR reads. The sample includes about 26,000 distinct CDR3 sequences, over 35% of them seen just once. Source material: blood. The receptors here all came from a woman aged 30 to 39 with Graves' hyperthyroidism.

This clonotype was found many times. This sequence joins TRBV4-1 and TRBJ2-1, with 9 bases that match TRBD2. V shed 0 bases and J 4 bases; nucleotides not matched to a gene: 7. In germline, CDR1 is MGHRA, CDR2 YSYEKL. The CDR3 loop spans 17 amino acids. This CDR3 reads CASSQDIEREVYNEQFF. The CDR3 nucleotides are TGCGCCAGCAGCCAAGATATTGAGCGGGAGGTTTACAATGAGCAGTTCTTC.

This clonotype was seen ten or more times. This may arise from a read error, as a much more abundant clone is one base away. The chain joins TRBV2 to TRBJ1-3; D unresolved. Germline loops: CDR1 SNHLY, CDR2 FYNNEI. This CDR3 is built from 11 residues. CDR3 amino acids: CSLGSGDTIYF. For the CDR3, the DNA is TGCAGCCTGGGGTCTGGAGACACCATATATTTT.

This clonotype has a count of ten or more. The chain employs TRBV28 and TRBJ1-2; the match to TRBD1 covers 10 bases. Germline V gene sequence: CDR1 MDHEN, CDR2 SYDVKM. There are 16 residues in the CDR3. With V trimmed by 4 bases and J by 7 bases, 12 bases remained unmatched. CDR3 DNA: TGTGCCAGCAGTTCTACGGGACAGGGGCTTGGAAGTGGCTACACCTTC. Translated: CASSSTGQGLGSGYTF.

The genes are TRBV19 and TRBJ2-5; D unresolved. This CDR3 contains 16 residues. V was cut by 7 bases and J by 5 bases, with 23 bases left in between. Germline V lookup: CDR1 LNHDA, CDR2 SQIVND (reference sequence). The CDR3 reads CASTTRMGAPKETQYF. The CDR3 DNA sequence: TGTGCCAGTACGACAAGGATGGGCGCGCCGAAGGAGACCCAGTACTTC.

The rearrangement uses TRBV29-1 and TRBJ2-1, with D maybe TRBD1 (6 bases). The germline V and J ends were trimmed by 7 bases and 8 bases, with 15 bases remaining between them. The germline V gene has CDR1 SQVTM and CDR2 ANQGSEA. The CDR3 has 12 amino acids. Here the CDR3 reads CSDNQGTDEQFF. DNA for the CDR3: TGCAGCGACAACCAGGGGACGGATGAGCAGTTCTTC.

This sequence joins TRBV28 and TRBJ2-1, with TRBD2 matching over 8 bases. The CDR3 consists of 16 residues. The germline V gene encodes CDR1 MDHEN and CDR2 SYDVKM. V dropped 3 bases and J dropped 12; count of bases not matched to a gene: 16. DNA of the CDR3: TGTGCCAGCAGTTTCTCGAGCGGGAGCGGTTTAGATACGCAGTTCTTC. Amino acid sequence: CASSFSSGSGLDTQFF.

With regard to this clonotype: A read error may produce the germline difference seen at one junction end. CDR3 in amino acids: CASGLTGTDNEQLF. In DNA, the CDR3 is TGTGCCAGCGGCCTGACCGGGACTGATAATGAGCAGCTCTTC. The chain recombines TRBV5-6 with TRBJ2-1; D might be TRBD2 (6 bases). The CDR3 has 14 residues. Germline values: CDR1 SGHDT, CDR2 YYEEEE.

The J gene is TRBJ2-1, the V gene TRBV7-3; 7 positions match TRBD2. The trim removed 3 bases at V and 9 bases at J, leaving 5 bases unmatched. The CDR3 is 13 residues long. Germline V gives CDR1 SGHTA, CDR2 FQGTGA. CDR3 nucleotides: TGTGCCAGCAGCTTTACGGGAGGCGTTGAGCAGTTCTTC. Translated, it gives CASSFTGGVEQFF. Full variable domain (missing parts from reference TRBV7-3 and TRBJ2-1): GAGVSQTPSNKVTEKGKYVELRCDPISGHTALYWYRQSLGQGPEFLIYFQGTGAADDSGLPNDRFFAVRPEGSVSTLKIQRTERGDSAVYLCASSFTGGVEQFFGPGTRLTVL.

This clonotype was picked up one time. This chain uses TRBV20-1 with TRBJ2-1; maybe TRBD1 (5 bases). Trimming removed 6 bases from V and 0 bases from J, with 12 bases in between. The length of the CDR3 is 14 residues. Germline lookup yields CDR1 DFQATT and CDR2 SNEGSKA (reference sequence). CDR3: CSASTGISYNEQFF. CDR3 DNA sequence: TGCAGTGCCTCCACAGGTATCTCCTACAATGAGCAGTTCTTC.

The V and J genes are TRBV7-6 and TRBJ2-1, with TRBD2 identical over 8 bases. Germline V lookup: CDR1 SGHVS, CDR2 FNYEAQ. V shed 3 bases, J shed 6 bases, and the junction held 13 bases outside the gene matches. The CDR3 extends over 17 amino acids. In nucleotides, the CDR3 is TGTGCCAGCAGCTTCACTCCTGAGCGGGAGACCCTCAATGAGCAGTTCTTC. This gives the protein CASSFTPERETLNEQFF.

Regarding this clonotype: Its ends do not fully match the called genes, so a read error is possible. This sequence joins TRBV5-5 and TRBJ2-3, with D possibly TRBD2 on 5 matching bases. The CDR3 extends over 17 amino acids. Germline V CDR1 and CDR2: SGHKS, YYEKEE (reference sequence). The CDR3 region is CAISLRLAVLSTDTQYF. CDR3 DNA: TGTGCCATCAGCTTGAGGCTAGCTGTACTTAGCACAGATACGCAGTATTTT.

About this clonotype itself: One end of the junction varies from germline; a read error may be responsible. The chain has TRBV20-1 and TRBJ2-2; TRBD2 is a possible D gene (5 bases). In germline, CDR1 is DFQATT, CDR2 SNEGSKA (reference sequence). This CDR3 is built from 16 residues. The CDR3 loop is CSASSPISWNTGELFF. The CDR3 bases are TGCAGTGCTAGTTCACCGATTAGCTGGAACACCGGGGAGCTGTTTTTC.

The DNA for the CDR3 is TGTGCTAGATCCGGGACAAACACTGAAGCTTTCTTT. This codes for CARSGTNTEAFF. The chain uses TRBV7-8 and TRBJ1-1; weak D call: TRBD1 (6 bases). CDR1 and CDR2 from the germline V gene are SGHVS and FQNEAQ. The CDR3 sequence is 12 residues long.

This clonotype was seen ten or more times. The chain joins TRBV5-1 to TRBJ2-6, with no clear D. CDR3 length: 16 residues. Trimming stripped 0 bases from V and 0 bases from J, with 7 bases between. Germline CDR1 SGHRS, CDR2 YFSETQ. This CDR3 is CASSLEANSGANVLTF. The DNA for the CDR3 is TGCGCCAGCAGCTTGGAGGCAAACTCTGGGGCCAACGTCCTGACTTTC.

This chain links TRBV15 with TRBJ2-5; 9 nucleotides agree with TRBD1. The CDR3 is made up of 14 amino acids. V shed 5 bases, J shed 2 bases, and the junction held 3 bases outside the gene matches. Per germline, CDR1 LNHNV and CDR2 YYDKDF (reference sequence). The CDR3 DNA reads TGTGCCACCAGCCGACAGGGGGGGCAAGAGACCCAGTACTTC. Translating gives CATSRQGGQETQYF.

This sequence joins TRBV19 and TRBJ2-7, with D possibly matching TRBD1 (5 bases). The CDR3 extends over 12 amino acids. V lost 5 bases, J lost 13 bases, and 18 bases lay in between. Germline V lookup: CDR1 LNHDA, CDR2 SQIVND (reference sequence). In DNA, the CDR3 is TGTGCCAGTAGTCGAGTTGCTATGGGGCGCTACTTC. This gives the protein CASSRVAMGRYF.

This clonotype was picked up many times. In DNA, the CDR3 is TGTGCCAGCAGCCCCGATCCGGGGGGAATCGAAACTGAAGCTTTCTTT. It translates to CASSPDPGGIETEAFF. This sequence joins TRBV5-4 and TRBJ1-1, with D tentatively TRBD1 (5 bases). The germline V and J ends were trimmed by 4 bases and 5 bases, with 21 bases remaining between them. CDR1 is SGHNT, CDR2 YYREEE, per germline (reference sequence). The CDR3 is made up of 16 amino acids.

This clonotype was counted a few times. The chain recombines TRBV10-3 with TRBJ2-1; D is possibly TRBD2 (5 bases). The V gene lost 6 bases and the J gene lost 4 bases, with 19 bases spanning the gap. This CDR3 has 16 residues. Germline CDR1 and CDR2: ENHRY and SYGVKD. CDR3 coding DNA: TGTGCCATCAGGGACCCGGACTGGCCGCTATACAATGAGCAGTTCTTC. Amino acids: CAIRDPDWPLYNEQFF.

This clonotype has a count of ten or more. CDR3: CASRAGQGNTEAFF. The CDR3 coding sequence is TGTGCCAGCAGGGCGGGACAGGGGAACACTGAAGCTTTCTTT. The V and J genes are TRBV6-5 and TRBJ1-1; 9 positions match TRBD1. Germline CDR1 is MNHEY and CDR2 is SVGAGI. Trimming cost V 6 bases and J 1 base; bases outside gene matches: 3. The CDR3 runs 14 residues.

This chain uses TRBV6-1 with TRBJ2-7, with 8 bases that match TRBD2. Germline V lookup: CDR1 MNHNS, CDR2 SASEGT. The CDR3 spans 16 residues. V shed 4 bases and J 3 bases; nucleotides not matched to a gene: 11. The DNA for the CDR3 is TGTGCCAGCAGTGTAGCCAGCGGGGGAACAATCTACGAGCAGTACTTC. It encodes CASSVASGGTIYEQYF.